A selection of T cell receptor beta chains follows, all from one sample in a study of T cell responses to AZD1222 COVID-19 vaccine. Measured with immunoSEQ multiplex PCR; TCRdb has only the in-frame clones, and not every one. The sample has 90,000 to 150,000 clones, approximately 90% seen once. Sequences were derived from peripheral blood, sampled on day 0 of AZD1222 vaccination. The origin of the receptors is an adult in good health. Each CDR3 is given with its conserved first and last residue. The D gene is left open where the match is weak. Clone size is given for some rows only: seen once, a few or many times, or a class if the clone is expanded.

v_gene	j_gene	d_gene	abundance	CDR3aa	CDR3nt
TRBV11-2	TRBJ1-6	TRBD1	.	CASSLETGGSPLHF	TGTGCCAGCAGCTTAGAGACAGGGGGCTCACCCCTCCACTTT
TRBV20-1	TRBJ2-1	TRBD2	.	CSASGTSGYNEQFF	TGCAGTGCTAGTGGGACTAGCGGGTACAATGAGCAGTTCTTC
TRBV18	TRBJ1-4	.	.	CASSLSPRGTNEKLFF	TGTGCCAGCTCACTCTCCCCAAGAGGCACTAATGAAAAACTGTTTTTT
TRBV30	TRBJ1-1	.	.	CACGLPTEAFF	TGTGCCTGTGGTTTGCCCACTGAAGCTTTCTTT
TRBV27	TRBJ2-7	TRBD2	.	CATSGLAGGPTYEQYF	TGTGCCACCTCTGGACTAGCGGGAGGGCCTACCTACGAGCAGTACTTC
TRBV19	TRBJ1-5	.	.	CASSSGISQPQHF	TGTGCCAGTAGTTCGGGTATAAGTCAGCCCCAGCATTTT
TRBV9	TRBJ1-2	.	.	CASSTGTYGYTF	TGTGCCAGCAGCACTGGGACGTATGGCTACACCTTC
TRBV6-5	TRBJ2-7	.	few	CASMRGHLDRNEQYF	TGTGCCAGCATGAGGGGACACCTCGATAGGAACGAGCAGTACTTC
TRBV7-9	TRBJ1-5	TRBD1	.	CASSPDRAGNQPQHF	TGTGCCAGCAGCCCCGACAGGGCCGGCAATCAGCCCCAGCATTTT
TRBV5-1	TRBJ2-1	.	.	CASSLAGTYNEQFF	TGCGCCAGCAGCTTGGCGGGAACCTACAATGAGCAGTTCTTC
TRBV28	TRBJ1-2	.	.	CASSAAWGADYGYTF	TGTGCCAGCAGCGCCGCCTGGGGGGCGGACTATGGCTACACCTTC
TRBV10-2	TRBJ2-7	TRBD1	.	CASREGQGPYEQYF	TGCGCCAGCAGGGAGGGACAGGGACCCTACGAGCAGTACTTC
TRBV7-3	TRBJ1-1	.	.	CASSLNGGRGADEAFF	TGTGCCAGCAGCTTAAATGGGGGCAGGGGCGCAGATGAAGCTTTCTTT
TRBV9	TRBJ1-1	TRBD1	.	CASSPTGGAEAFF	TGTGCCAGCAGCCCGACAGGGGGCGCTGAAGCTTTCTTT
TRBV3-1/TRBV3-2	TRBJ1-6	.	.	CASSQGRTYNSPLHF	TGTGCCAGCAGCCAGGGAAGAACCTATAATTCACCCCTCCACTTT
TRBV14	TRBJ1-2	.	.	CASSPGGNYGYTF	TGTGCCAGCAGCCCGGGGGGCAACTATGGCTACACCTTC
TRBV5-1	TRBJ1-2	.	few	CASSSGRLRTF	TGCGCCAGCAGCTCGGGACGGCTGCGCACCTTC
TRBV24-1	TRBJ1-5	.	few	CATSDLGPNQPQHF	TGTGCCACCAGTGACTTGGGACCTAATCAGCCCCAGCATTTT
TRBV7-6	TRBJ2-1	TRBD2	.	CASSQTPPSGHNEQFF	TGTGCCAGCAGCCAGACCCCCCCTAGCGGCCACAATGAGCAGTTCTTC
TRBV20-1	TRBJ2-3	TRBD2	.	CSASSGRLAGVRTQYF	TGCAGTGCTAGTTCGGGAAGGCTAGCGGGAGTCCGTACGCAGTATTTT
TRBV28	TRBJ2-2	.	.	CASTRMTGSKNTGELFF	TGTGCCAGCACCCGAATGACGGGATCAAAAAACACCGGGGAGCTGTTTTTT
TRBV30	TRBJ2-1	.	.	CAWSVSSVQGEQFF	TGTGCCTGGAGTGTTTCCAGTGTTCAGGGTGAGCAGTTCTTC
TRBV7-8	TRBJ2-7	.	.	CASSPLSGMRTYEQYF	TGTGCCAGCAGCCCCCTTTCCGGGATGAGAACCTACGAGCAGTACTTC
TRBV30	TRBJ1-2	TRBD1	.	CAWWGSRGANYGYTF	TGTGCCTGGTGGGGGAGCAGGGGGGCTAACTATGGCTACACCTTC
TRBV9	TRBJ2-2	.	.	CASSVEGGVGLFF	TGTGCCAGCAGCGTAGAGGGCGGGGTAGGGCTGTTTTTT
TRBV4-2	TRBJ2-1	TRBD2	.	CASSPPAGGGNEQFF	TGTGCCAGCAGCCCACCAGCGGGAGGGGGGAATGAGCAGTTCTTC
TRBV3-1/TRBV3-2	TRBJ1-1	.	.	CASSQSFRASTEAFF	TGTGCCAGCAGCCAATCCTTCAGGGCGAGCACTGAAGCTTTCTTT
TRBV5-1	TRBJ1-1	.	few	CASSSLSGEGTEAFF	TGCGCCAGCAGCTCGCTGTCGGGGGAGGGCACTGAAGCTTTCTTT
TRBV9	TRBJ2-7	.	.	CASSVGVLPWEQYF	TGTGCCAGCAGCGTAGGGGTCCTTCCCTGGGAGCAGTACTTC